This is a list of T cell receptor beta chains from one sample in a study of shared clonotypes between healthy human individuals. Some clones are missing from TCRdb's copy, which holds only in-frame ones; the method was immunoSEQ multiplex PCR. The sample comprises under 750,000 clones, roughly two thirds of which are singletons, and less than 2% rests with the top ten. Sequenced sample: memory CD4+ T cells sorted from blood. These receptors originate from a woman in her twenties or thirties in good health. The CDR3 runs from the conserved cysteine through the conserved F or W. The D gene is left open where the match is weak. The size entry is marked missing in some rows and otherwise reads once, few, many or a size class.

J gene,V gene,D gene,clone size,CDR3 DNA,CDR3 protein
TRBJ2-3,TRBV11-2,-,-,TGTGCCAGCAGAAAAGAGTCAGATACGCAGTATTTT,CASRKESDTQYF
TRBJ2-7,TRBV28,-,-,TGTGCCAGCAGTTCCCGGGGGACGGGGTACAGGGCGGACGAGCAGTACTTC,CASSSRGTGYRADEQYF
TRBJ2-3,TRBV9,TRBD2,-,TGTGCCAGCAGCTTAGTTGCGGGAGGGCCGACAGATACGCAGTATTTT,CASSLVAGGPTDTQYF
TRBJ2-3,TRBV7-6,-,-,TGTGCCAGCAGCCGCGACCGACTAGTTGCAGATACGCAGTATTTT,CASSRDRLVADTQYF
TRBJ2-3,TRBV2,-,-,TGTGCCAGCAGTGAGAGGATGGGGACAGATACGCAGTATTTT,CASSERMGTDTQYF
TRBJ2-1,TRBV10-1,-,-,TGCGCCAGCAGTGCCTCGTTGGTGGGTCACAATGAGCAGTTCTTC,CASSASLVGHNEQFF
TRBJ2-2,TRBV7-2,-,-,TGTGCCAGCAGCTTGGAGGCCACCGGGGAGCTGTTTTTT,CASSLEATGELFF
TRBJ2-3,TRBV7-3,TRBD1,-,TGTGCCAGCAGCTTATCGGGACAGGGCACAGATACGCAGTATTTT,CASSLSGQGTDTQYF
TRBJ1-2,TRBV7-2,-,-,TGTGCCAGCAGCAAGAGGGATTTCGGACATGGCTACACCTTC,CASSKRDFGHGYTF
TRBJ2-1,TRBV7-2,TRBD2,-,TGTGCCAGCAGCTCCCGGGGACTAGCGGGGGGCAAGTACAATGAGCAGTTCTTC,CASSSRGLAGGKYNEQFF
TRBJ1-1,TRBV30,-,-,TGTGCCTGGAGTGTAAACGCAGGTGGAGCTTTCTTT,CAWSVNAGGAFF
TRBJ2-7,TRBV28,-,-,TGTGCCAGCAGCCATACCCAGTGGGAGCAGTACTTC,CASSHTQWEQYF
TRBJ2-7,TRBV6-6,-,-,TGTGCCAGCAGTTACTCTGGGCAGGGTTCCCACGAGCAGTACTTC,CASSYSGQGSHEQYF
TRBJ2-5,TRBV7-9,-,few,TGTGCCAGCAGCGGTAGCGAAGAGACCCAGTACTTC,CASSGSEETQYF
TRBJ2-7,TRBV5-1,TRBD2,-,TGCGCCAGCAGCTTGGTAGCGGGAGGCTCCTACGAGCAGTACTTC,CASSLVAGGSYEQYF
TRBJ1-6,TRBV6-5,-,-,TGTGCCAGCAGTTACGCGGGCAATTCACCCCTCCACTTT,CASSYAGNSPLHF
TRBJ2-7,TRBV30,-,-,TGTGCCTGGAGGCCAACGATTTACGAGCAGTACTTC,CAWRPTIYEQYF
TRBJ2-1,TRBV11-2,TRBD2,-,TGTGCCAGCAGCTTACTAGCGGGAGGGCCCACTGAGCAGTTCTTC,CASSLLAGGPTEQFF
TRBJ2-7,TRBV28,-,-,TGTGCCAGCAAACAACAGACGGCCTGGGACGAGCAGTACTTC,CASKQQTAWDEQYF
TRBJ2-1,TRBV14,TRBD2,few,TGTGCCAGCAGCCAAGGGAGCGGGAGGCTTGTGGATGAGCAGTTCTTC,CASSQGSGRLVDEQFF
TRBJ1-1,TRBV5-1,-,once,TGCGCCAGCAGCTTGGTATCGAACACTGAAGCTTTCTTT,CASSLVSNTEAFF
TRBJ2-7,TRBV25-1,-,-,TGTGCCAGCAGTCCAGGGGACGCCTACGAGCAGTACTTC,CASSPGDAYEQYF
TRBJ2-3,TRBV28,-,-,TGTGCCAGCACGCCAGGGCACGCAGATACGCAGTATTTT,CASTPGHADTQYF
TRBJ1-1,TRBV9,-,-,TGTGCCAGCAGCGCGGGGATGAACACTGAAGCTTTCTTT,CASSAGMNTEAFF
TRBJ2-7,TRBV6-5,-,-,TGTGCCAGCAGTTACCGCCTAGCTGCCTACGAGCAGTACTTC,CASSYRLAAYEQYF
TRBJ2-1,TRBV9,TRBD2,-,TGTGCCAGCAGCCCAATGACTAGCGGCGGAGGACCGAATGAGCAGTTCTTC,CASSPMTSGGGPNEQFF
TRBJ2-1,TRBV10-1,-,many,TGCGCCAGTAGTAAGGGCTCCTACAATGAGCAGTTCTTC,CASSKGSYNEQFF
TRBJ1-4,TRBV5-1,-,few,TGCGCCAGCAGCTTTGATGGGGGCCAGGATGAAAAACTGTTTTTT,CASSFDGGQDEKLFF
TRBJ1-2,TRBV27,-,-,TGTGCCAGCAGTTTAGGAACGGAGGGCTATGGCTACACCTTC,CASSLGTEGYGYTF
TRBJ2-3,TRBV28,TRBD2,-,TGTGCCAGCAGTTTCTCCGGACTAGCGAGGGGCGGGGGCACAGATACGCAGTATTTT,CASSFSGLARGGGTDTQYF
TRBJ2-7,TRBV5-8,TRBD1,-,TGTGCCAGCAGCTTATCTCCCGGGACAGACTCCTACGAGCAGTACTTC,CASSLSPGTDSYEQYF
TRBJ1-1,TRBV5-4,-,-,TGTGCCAGCAGCTTCACCCTGAACACTGAAGCTTTCTTT,CASSFTLNTEAFF
TRBJ2-1,TRBV11-2,TRBD2,-,TGTGCCAGCAGCTTTGGAACTAGCGGTTACAATGAGCAGTTCTTC,CASSFGTSGYNEQFF
TRBJ1-4,TRBV18,-,few,TGTGCCAGCTCACCAGGGCTCAATGAAAAACTGTTTTTT,CASSPGLNEKLFF